The 28 T cell receptor beta chains presented below share a single source sample, sequenced in a study of cytomegalovirus exposure and HLA in healthy donors. Amplification used 60 Vbeta primers and 13 Jbeta primers. TCRdb's copy holds only in-frame clones and misses some; the assay was immunoSEQ multiplex PCR. The sample lists about 140,000 clones; roughly 82% were seen once. Sample: PBMCs. The source of these receptors is a man younger than 40 in good health and CMV-seronegative.

CDR3 in amino acids: CASSSRTGLNTEAFF. CDR3 nucleotide sequence: TGTGCCAGCAGCTCGAGGACAGGCTTGAACACTGAAGCTTTCTTT. This chain uses TRBV7-2 with TRBJ1-1; 7 bases are a match to TRBD1. Per germline, CDR1 SGHTA and CDR2 FQGNSA. Trimming removed 4 bases from V and 0 bases from J; junction bases left unmatched: 5. The CDR3 totals 15 residues.

The chain employs TRBV9 and TRBJ2-3; 14 positions agree with TRBD2. CDR1 is SGDLS, CDR2 YYNGEE, per germline. The J segment lost 5 bases and the V segment lost 4 bases, leaving 6 bases of the junction unmatched. The CDR3 contains 16 residues. As DNA, the CDR3 is TGTGCCAGCAGCTCTACCGGACTAGCGGGGGGAGATACGCAGTATTTT. Its protein product is CASSSTGLAGGDTQYF.

The rearrangement links TRBV5-1 to TRBJ1-2, with D tentatively TRBD1 (6 bases). The CDR3 has 15 residues. The germline V and J ends were trimmed by 4 bases and 5 bases, with 18 bases remaining between them. CDR1 and CDR2 (germline): SGHRS, YFSETQ. The CDR3 DNA follows: TGCGCCAGCAGCCCGGAGGTCGGGGGGGCTTATGGCTACACCTTC. This gives the protein CASSPEVGGAYGYTF. Complete variable domain (other parts from reference TRBV5-1 and TRBJ1-2): KAGVTQTPRYLIKTRGQQVTLSCSPISGHRSVSWYQQTPGQGLQFLFEYFSETQRNKGNFPGRFSGRQFSNSRSEMNVSTLELGDSALYLCASSPEVGGAYGYTFGSGTRLTVV.

This clone was detected once. The CDR3 spells CASSVSRGSYEQYF. The CDR3 region has the DNA TGTGCCAGCAGCGTTTCGCGGGGCTCATACGAGCAGTACTTC. V usage is TRBV9 and J usage is TRBJ2-7; D might be TRBD2 (6 bases). The CDR3 loop spans 14 amino acids. Deletions cut 2 bases from V and 4 bases from J, with 13 bases between. Per the germline V gene, CDR1 is SGDLS and CDR2 is YYNGEE.

In its sample, this clone was seen once. This chain links TRBV6-5 with TRBJ1-2; TRBD1 matches 7 bases. The CDR3 contains 13 residues. The germline V gene has CDR1 MNHEY and CDR2 SVGAGI. Unmatched junction bases numbered 5, after V lost 5 bases and J lost 5 bases. The CDR3 here is CASSDREGYGYTF. The DNA of the CDR3 is TGTGCCAGCAGTGACAGGGAAGGGTATGGCTACACCTTC.

The rearrangement links TRBV9 to TRBJ2-3; 7 bases match TRBD1. This CDR3 spans 14 amino acids. Germline values: CDR1 SGDLS, CDR2 YYNGEE. Losses at the gene ends were 0 bases for V and 6 bases for J; bases not matched to a gene: 4. The CDR3 reads CASSVDRGRDTQYF. The CDR3 region has the DNA TGTGCCAGCAGCGTAGACAGGGGCCGCGATACGCAGTATTTT. Using reference TRBV9 and TRBJ2-3 for the parts outside the CDR3, the full variable domain is DSGVTQTPKHLITATGQRVTLRCSPRSGDLSVYWYQQSLDQGLQFLIQYYNGEERAKGNILERFSAQQFPDLHSELNLSSLELGDSALYFCASSVDRGRDTQYFGPGTRLTVL.

The CDR3 DNA follows: TGTGCCAGCAGTGAAAGGTTCCGGGACAGGGGACTGTTTTTT. It yields the protein CASSERFRDRGLFF. The chain employs TRBV27 and TRBJ2-2; 10 bases are a match to TRBD1. Trimming cost V 5 bases and J 14 bases; bases outside gene matches: 11. The CDR3 is made up of 14 amino acids. The germline CDR1 and CDR2 sequences are MNHEY and SMNVEV (reference sequence).

This clone occurred a few times. The chain is built from TRBV30 and TRBJ2-2; tentative D call: TRBD1 (5 bases). Looked up from germline, CDR1 is GTSNPN and CDR2 is SVGIG (reference sequence). Trimming left V 2 bases short and J 1 base short, with 5 bases between. The CDR3 spans 13 residues. CDR3: CAWSQGNTGELFF. The CDR3 coding sequence is TGTGCCTGGAGTCAGGGGAACACCGGGGAGCTGTTTTTT.

The rearrangement links TRBV5-4 to TRBJ1-1, with 9 bases lining up with TRBD1. J gave up 4 bases and V 5 bases, and 15 bases lay outside the gene matches. Germline loops: CDR1 SGHNT, CDR2 YYREEE (reference sequence). The CDR3 loop spans 17 amino acids. The CDR3, as DNA: TGTGCCAGCAGTTGGCCGGGACAGGGCGTTGTAGGCACTGAAGCTTTCTTT. It specifies CASSWPGQGVVGTEAFF.

The chain has TRBV7-9 and TRBJ2-7, with 11 bases lining up with TRBD2. CDR1 and CDR2 (germline): SEHNR, FQNEAQ (reference sequence). The V and J ends lost 5 bases and 0 bases, in that order; junction bases with no gene match: 6. The CDR3 length is 16 residues. CDR3 in amino acids: CASSPPGLADSYEQYF. CDR3 bases: TGTGCCAGCAGCCCCCCGGGACTAGCGGACTCCTACGAGCAGTACTTC. Full variable domain (rest looked up from reference TRBV7-9 and TRBJ2-7): DTGVSQNPRHKITKRGQNVTFRCDPISEHNRLYWYRQTLGQGPEFLTYFQNEAQLEKSRLLSDRFSAERPKGSFSTLEIQRTEQGDSAMYLCASSPPGLADSYEQYFGPGTRLTVT.

This clone was found a few times. This chain connects TRBV7-9 to TRBJ1-1; a weak D match, TRBD1 (5 bases). The CDR3 covers 15 residues. Trimming took off 4 bases at V and 4 bases at J, with 16 bases between the two ends. Germline V gene data show CDR1 as SEHNR and CDR2 as FQNEAQ (reference sequence). CDR3 residues: CASSSRARGGTEAFF. CDR3 DNA sequence: TGTGCCAGCAGCTCAAGGGCACGGGGGGGCACTGAAGCTTTCTTT.

The V gene is TRBV5-1, the J gene TRBJ1-2; weak D call: TRBD1 (6 bases). The CDR3 runs 15 residues. Deletions cut 2 bases from V and 4 bases from J, with 15 bases between. Per germline, CDR1 SGHRS and CDR2 YFSETQ. CDR3: CASSFGPRGGYGYTF. The CDR3 nucleotides are TGCGCCAGCAGCTTCGGCCCCAGGGGCGGCTATGGCTACACCTTC.

The chain has TRBV28 and TRBJ1-2; TRBD1 matches 8 bases. V lost 6 bases and J lost 6; bases outside the gene matches: 6. The CDR3 contains 13 residues. Germline V gene sequence: CDR1 MDHEN, CDR2 SYDVKM. The CDR3 region is CASRIPGGHGYTF. The CDR3 DNA is TGTGCCAGCAGAATACCAGGGGGCCATGGCTACACCTTC.

This clone was counted between two and nine times. The rearrangement uses TRBV25-1 and TRBJ1-1; D may be TRBD1 (5 bases). The CDR3 is made up of 15 amino acids. Germline lookup yields CDR1 MGHDK and CDR2 SYGVNS. V gave up 6 bases and J gave up 5 bases, with 19 bases separating them. CDR3 sequence: CASSAPGGWKTEAFF. For the CDR3, the DNA is TGTGCCAGCAGCGCCCCCGGGGGGTGGAAAACTGAAGCTTTCTTT.

This chain links TRBV28 with TRBJ2-1; tentative D call: TRBD2 (6 bases). CDR1 is MDHEN, CDR2 SYDVKM, per germline. The CDR3 runs to 15 residues. V was pared by 6 bases and J by 0 bases, with 12 bases between. The CDR3 loop is CASRGTGLSYNEQFF. The DNA for the CDR3 is TGTGCCAGCAGGGGTACGGGACTCTCCTACAATGAGCAGTTCTTC.

DNA for the CDR3: TGTGCCACTATGACAGGGGGCGGTCTCGAGCAGTACTTC. It translates to CATMTGGGLEQYF. J is TRBJ2-5 and V is TRBV6-1; 10 bases are shared with TRBD1. The J call could be wrong; TRBJ2-7 is a better fit for the DNA end. Germline assignment: CDR1 MNHNS and CDR2 SASEGT. The CDR3 length is 13 residues.

This chain joins TRBV27 and TRBJ1-6, with D possibly being TRBD1 (6 bases). Trimming left V 2 bases short and J 9 bases short, with 8 bases between. In germline, CDR1 is MNHEY, CDR2 SMNVEV (reference sequence). The CDR3 is 13 amino acids. CDR3 amino acids: CASSLNRVSPLHF. The DNA of the CDR3 is TGTGCCAGCAGTTTAAACAGGGTTTCACCCCTCCACTTT.

V gene TRBV30 combines with J gene TRBJ1-5, with D perhaps matching TRBD1 (5 bases). Germline CDR1 reads GTSNPN; CDR2 reads SVGIG (reference sequence). V lost 2 bases and J 7 bases, leaving 9 bases between the germline ends. The CDR3 runs 12 residues. CDR3 nucleotides: TGTGCCTGGAGTCCCCGGGGGCAGCCCCAGCATTTT. It translates to CAWSPRGQPQHF.

This chain joins TRBV5-1 and TRBJ1-6; 9 bases fit TRBD1. Looked up from germline, CDR1 is SGHRS and CDR2 is YFSETQ. Germline trimming cut 0 bases from V and 0 bases from J; bases unmatched to any gene: 13. This CDR3 has 21 amino acids. As DNA, the CDR3 is TGCGCCAGCAGCTTGGGGGGCCTGGACAGGGGCCAGAGCTCCTATAATTCACCCCTCCACTTT. This gives the protein CASSLGGLDRGQSSYNSPLHF.

This clone was detected only a few times. This chain links TRBV2 with TRBJ1-2, with D possibly being TRBD1 (5 bases). The ends were cut back, 10 bases at V and 6 bases at J, with 21 bases in the middle. Per the germline V gene, CDR1 is SNHLY and CDR2 is FYNNEI. CDR3 length equals 14 residues. In DNA, the CDR3 is TGTGCCACCTCCCTCTTAACGACAGCGAATGGCTACACCTTC. As protein: CATSLLTTANGYTF.

The chain combines TRBV28 with TRBJ1-2, with D unclear. The CDR3 is 15 amino acids. V was cut by 5 bases and J by 3 bases, with 16 bases left in between. Germline-derived CDR1 and CDR2 are MDHEN and SYDVKM. This chain's CDR3 is CASSTPGEGHYGYTF. CDR3 nucleotides: TGTGCCAGCAGTACCCCCGGGGAGGGCCACTATGGCTACACCTTC.

CDR3 region: CASGTGNYSPLHF. CDR3 sequence (DNA): TGTGCCAGCGGGACAGGGAATTATTCACCCCTCCACTTT. The chain recombines TRBV6-5 with TRBJ1-6; 9 nucleotides agree with TRBD1. The V gene's germline CDR1 is MNHEY and CDR2 SVGAGI. J was trimmed by 8 bases and V by 8 bases; bases with no gene match: 4. The CDR3 has 13 residues.

The count of this clone is one. V is TRBV4-1 and J is TRBJ2-5, with D possibly TRBD2 on 5 matching bases. Germline V lookup: CDR1 MGHRA, CDR2 YSYEKL. V shed 0 bases and J shed 4 bases, with 12 bases lying between them. The CDR3 sequence is 15 residues long. The CDR3 coding sequence is TGCGCCAGCAGCCAAGATGCAACCCGGGGAGAGACCCAGTACTTC. Its translation is CASSQDATRGETQYF.

CDR3 protein: CASGTTGLNEKLFF. DNA for the CDR3: TGTGCCAGCGGGACGACAGGGCTTAATGAAAAACTGTTTTTT. V gene TRBV14 combines with J gene TRBJ1-4, with TRBD1 identical over 7 bases. CDR1 and CDR2 (germline): SGHDN, FVKESK. The CDR3 extends over 14 amino acids. The junction had 7 bases not matched to a gene; V was cut back by 8 bases and J by 4 bases.

The rearrangement joins TRBV7-2 to TRBJ1-2; no reliable D call. The length of the CDR3 is 12 residues. Germline CDR1 and CDR2: SGHTA and FQGNSA. Trimming took 4 bases from V and 8 from J, leaving 11 bases between them. This chain's CDR3 is CASSSLRGGYTF. CDR3 DNA sequence: TGTGCCAGCAGCTCTCTCCGTGGCGGCTACACCTTC.

This chain uses TRBV4-1 with TRBJ2-2; TRBD2 matches 9 bases. Unmatched junction bases numbered 7, after V lost 4 bases and J lost 1 base. Germline V gene data show CDR1 as MGHRA and CDR2 as YSYEKL. The CDR3 has 17 amino acids. CDR3 bases: TGCGCCAGCAGCCGACACCCAGCGGGAGGGAACACCGGGGAGCTGTTTTTT. It yields the protein CASSRHPAGGNTGELFF.

The table lists this clone with a few counts. This chain uses TRBV10-2 with TRBJ2-6; TRBD1 matches 8 bases. The V and J ends lost 8 bases and 0 bases, in that order; junction bases with no gene match: 9. Germline V lookup: CDR1 WSHSY, CDR2 SAAADI. The CDR3 consists of 17 residues. This chain's CDR3 is CASLERTGSSGANVLTF. The CDR3 nucleotides are TGCGCCAGCCTGGAGAGGACAGGGAGCTCTGGGGCCAACGTCCTGACTTTC.

The chain links TRBV7-9 to TRBJ1-4, with unresolved D. Between the trimmed V and J ends, which lost 2 bases and 5 bases, there was a span of 6 bases. Germline CDR1 reads SEHNR; CDR2 reads FQNEAQ (reference sequence). The CDR3 totals 13 residues. DNA of the CDR3: TGTGCCAGCAGCTTAATCCTGAATGAAAAACTGTTTTTT. This translates into CASSLILNEKLFF.